This passage covers 16 T cell receptor beta chains from one sample sequenced in a study of CD8 T cells in Susac syndrome. Reverse transcription of about 0.5 to 1 ug RNA was performed with random hexamers. Via MiXCR, TCRdb re-called the immunoSEQ multiplex PCR reads, giving one row per CDR3 protein. The sample contains approximately 300,000 distinct CDR3 sequences, 70% to 90% of which appear only once. The source material was CD8+ T cells from PBMCs. The origin of the receptors is a human donor with multiple sclerosis.

The V call is TRBV29-1, the J call TRBJ2-1; TRBD2 matches 8 bases. Per germline, CDR1 SQVTM and CDR2 ANQGSEA. Trimming cost V 7 bases and J 0 bases; bases outside gene matches: 11. The CDR3 sequence is 16 residues long. DNA of the CDR3: TGCAGCGCAATCGCTGGCGGGAGGCCCTCCTACAATGAGCAGTTCTTC. It translates to CSAIAGGRPSYNEQFF.

The chain uses TRBV15 and TRBJ2-2, with 7 bases that match TRBD2. V lost 0 bases to trimming and J lost 1 base; unmatched junction nucleotides: 5. The CDR3 has 17 amino acids. Germline CDR1 and CDR2: LNHNV and YYDKDF (reference sequence). Here the CDR3 reads CATSRDGLAVNTGELFF. The DNA for the CDR3 is TGTGCCACCAGCAGAGATGGGCTAGCGGTGAACACCGGGGAGCTGTTTTTT.

The chain employs TRBV20-1 and TRBJ2-7; D gene uncertain. The CDR3 loop spans 17 amino acids. Germline CDR1 reads DFQATT; CDR2 reads SNEGSKA (reference sequence). V lost 0 bases and J lost 2, with 20 bases in between. DNA of the CDR3: TGCAGTGCTAGAGATTTGGAACAGAGCCAAGCCACCTACGAGCAGTACTTC. Its translation is CSARDLEQSQATYEQYF.

The chain joins TRBV28 to TRBJ2-2; D is ambiguous. The CDR3 is 14 residues long. The V gene's germline CDR1 is MDHEN and CDR2 SYDVKM. V was shortened by 6 bases and J by 0 bases, with 8 bases between the two germline ends. The CDR3: CASSPSANTGELFF. CDR3 in DNA: TGTGCCAGCAGCCCGTCGGCGAACACCGGGGAGCTGTTTTTT.

The J gene is TRBJ2-5, the V gene TRBV18, with 10 positions matching TRBD2. V shed 2 bases, J shed 4 bases, and the junction held 4 bases outside the gene matches. CDR3 length: 15 residues. The germline V gene has CDR1 KGHSH and CDR2 LQKENI. CDR3 region: CASSPSPSGRETQYF. The CDR3 DNA follows: TGTGCCAGCTCACCAAGTCCTAGCGGGAGAGAGACCCAGTACTTC.

This rearrangement joins TRBV4-3 to TRBJ2-3; D might be TRBD1 (5 bases). V lost 0 bases and J lost 2, with 21 bases in between. The CDR3 is 19 amino acids. The germline gives CDR1 LGHNA, CDR2 YSLEER. The CDR3 bases are TGCGCCAGCAGCCAAGATATTGCCCATTGGGGCGGAGCCACAGATACGCAGTATTTT. As protein: CASSQDIAHWGGATDTQYF.

The V call is TRBV19, the J call TRBJ2-1; no reliable D call. The germline V gene encodes CDR1 LNHDA and CDR2 SQIVND (reference sequence). CDR3 length: 14 residues. The germline V and J ends were trimmed by 7 bases and 0 bases, with 10 bases remaining between them. CDR3 amino acids: CASNPTPSYNEQFF. In nucleotides, the CDR3 is TGTGCCAGTAACCCGACTCCCTCCTACAATGAGCAGTTCTTC.

The CDR3: CSVEGSYTGELFF. The CDR3 nucleotides are TGCAGCGTTGAAGGGAGCTACACCGGGGAGCTGTTTTTT. The chain links TRBV29-1 to TRBJ2-2; D is unclear. The CDR3 spans 13 residues. Germline loops: CDR1 SQVTM, CDR2 ANQGSEA. V was cut by 1 base and J by 3 bases, with 6 bases left in between.

The chain links TRBV6-4 to TRBJ2-1; possibly TRBD1 or TRBD2 for D (5 bases each). Between the trimmed V and J ends, which lost 2 bases and 4 bases, there was a span of 15 bases. The CDR3 has 16 amino acids. Germline loops: CDR1 MRHNA, CDR2 SNTAGT. The DNA for the CDR3 is TGTGCCAGCAGTGACGACGGCTCGAGGGGATACAATGAGCAGTTCTTC. This gives the protein CASSDDGSRGYNEQFF.

This clonotype was found once. The rearrangement uses TRBV7-9 and TRBJ2-7; no clear D. The V and J ends lost 2 bases and 2 bases respectively, with 10 bases between them. The germline V gene has CDR1 SEHNR and CDR2 FQNEAQ (reference sequence). This CDR3 region has 14 residues. The CDR3 DNA is TGTGCCAGCAGCTTACCGAGCGTCCCCTACGAGCAGTACTTC. The encoded protein is CASSLPSVPYEQYF. Supplemented by reference TRBV7-9 and TRBJ2-7, the full variable domain reads DTGVSQNPRHKITKRGQNVTFRCDPISEHNRLYWYRQTLGQGPEFLTYFQNEAQLEKSRLLSDRFSAERPKGSFSTLEIQRTEQGDSAMYLCASSLPSVPYEQYFGPGTRLTVT.

This chain uses TRBV14 with TRBJ2-1, with D maybe TRBD1 (7 bases). Germline V gene data show CDR1 as SGHDN and CDR2 as FVKESK. Trimming shortened V by 6 bases and J by 3 bases, and 21 bases separated the two germline ends. There are 17 residues in the CDR3. The CDR3 here is CASSHTGDWSGYNEQFF. CDR3 coding DNA: TGTGCCAGCAGTCACACAGGGGACTGGTCTGGCTACAATGAGCAGTTCTTC.

This sequence joins TRBV19 and TRBJ1-5, with TRBD1 matching over 9 bases. V was clipped by 6 bases and J by 3 bases; unmatched bases: 12. The CDR3 consists of 17 residues. Germline values: CDR1 LNHDA, CDR2 SQIVND (reference sequence). The CDR3 spells CASSDSGQGVVNQPQHF. The CDR3 region has the DNA TGTGCCAGTAGCGACTCGGGACAGGGTGTAGTCAATCAGCCCCAGCATTTT.

The chain joins TRBV19 to TRBJ1-1; no reliable D call. V lost 4 bases to trimming and J lost 7 bases, with 13 bases between them. CDR3 length: 13 residues. In germline, CDR1 is LNHDA, CDR2 SQIVND (reference sequence). The CDR3 coding sequence is TGTGCCAGTAGTACTCGAAGTCAATTTGAAGCTTTCTTT. Protein: CASSTRSQFEAFF.

The chain combines TRBV7-3 with TRBJ2-3; tentative D call: TRBD2 (7 bases). Trimming removed 3 bases at V and 4 bases at J, with 11 bases between. The CDR3 is made up of 14 amino acids. Germline V gene sequence: CDR1 SGHTA, CDR2 FQGTGA. In DNA, the CDR3 is TGTGCCAGCAGCTTCCGGGGGGCCGCAGATACGCAGTATTTT. This translates into CASSFRGAADTQYF.

This chain uses TRBV2 with TRBJ2-1; a possible D gene is TRBD2 (6 bases). Germline values: CDR1 SNHLY, CDR2 FYNNEI. V was pared by 8 bases and J by 1 base, with 21 bases between. The CDR3 has 17 amino acids. As DNA, the CDR3 is TGTGCCAGCCTGGGGGGTAGCGGAAAGGGGTCCTACAATGAGCAGTTCTTC. This translates into CASLGGSGKGSYNEQFF.

The CDR3 nucleotides read TGCGCCAGCAGCCAAGACACGGGTTTAATCACAGATACGCAGTATTTT. This gives the protein CASSQDTGLITDTQYF. The rearrangement links TRBV4-3 to TRBJ2-3, with no clear D. The CDR3 is made up of 16 amino acids. The ends were cut back, 0 bases at V and 2 bases at J, with 12 bases in the middle. From germline, CDR1 is LGHNA and CDR2 YSLEER.